The 27 T cell receptor beta chains below all came from one sample that was sequenced in a study of blood T cells in healthy people across ages. A second PCR of 7 to 11 cycles used a sample-barcoded 5' primer and a J-beta primer mix. From the 5' RACE reads, TCRdb called clonotypes with MiXCR, one entry per CDR3 protein. The data show 1 million to 1.2 million distinct CDR3 sequences, 35% to 40% seen once. The sequenced sample consisted of blood. The receptors were gathered from a man aged 18 to 29 in good health.

This clonotype was counted once. The chain has TRBV2 and TRBJ2-7, with TRBD1 matching 12 bases. The CDR3 extends over 14 amino acids. The germline CDR1 and CDR2 sequences are SNHLY and FYNNEI. V shed 6 bases and J 7 bases; nucleotides not matched to a gene: 7. CDR3 DNA sequence: TGTGCCAGCAGCCGGGACAGGGGGCTCTTTGAGCAGTACTTC. It yields the protein CASSRDRGLFEQYF.

The chain uses TRBV20-1 and TRBJ2-4; D perhaps matches TRBD1 (6 bases). Trimming shortened V by 2 bases and J by 12 bases, and 20 bases separated the two germline ends. The CDR3 has 14 amino acids. Germline assignment: CDR1 DFQATT and CDR2 SNEGSKA (reference sequence). CDR3 DNA: TGCAGTGCTAGATTAGGGGGTGCCTCTGGGGATCAGTACTTC. Translated: CSARLGGASGDQYF.

The chain combines TRBV20-1 with TRBJ1-1, with 7 bases fitting TRBD1. The trim removed 3 bases at V and 1 base at J, leaving 8 bases unmatched. Germline values: CDR1 DFQATT, CDR2 SNEGSKA (reference sequence). The CDR3 has 15 amino acids. The CDR3 coding sequence is TGCAGTGCTAGGAGGGCCGGGACAGCGAACACTGAAGCTTTCTTT. It yields the protein CSARRAGTANTEAFF.

The rearrangement links TRBV7-2 to TRBJ1-1; no clear D. Germline V CDR1 and CDR2: SGHTA, FQGNSA. The CDR3 sequence is 14 residues long. Between the trimmed V and J ends, which lost 4 bases and 3 bases, there was a span of 12 bases. CDR3: CASSSSPGDTEAFF. CDR3 DNA: TGTGCCAGCAGCTCCTCTCCTGGGGACACTGAAGCTTTCTTT. Supplemented by reference TRBV7-2 and TRBJ1-1, the full variable domain reads GAGVSQSPSNKVTEKGKDVELRCDPISGHTALYWYRQSLGQGLEFLIYFQGNSAPDKSGLPSDRFSAERTGGSVSTLTIQRTQQEDSAVYLCASSSSPGDTEAFFGQGTRLTVV.

This clonotype was detected a few times. The chain recombines TRBV9 with TRBJ1-2, with 7 bases matching TRBD1. V dropped 2 bases and J dropped 4; count of bases not matched to a gene: 8. The CDR3 loop spans 15 amino acids. Germline CDR1 reads SGDLS; CDR2 reads YYNGEE. The CDR3 nucleotides read TGTGCCAGCAGCGTCAAGCCGGGACAGTTCTATGGCTACACCTTC. It is translated as CASSVKPGQFYGYTF.

This clonotype turned up a few times. The V and J genes are TRBV7-9 and TRBJ1-2, with D uncertain. Trimming pared 4 bases from V and 1 base from J, leaving 16 bases between. The CDR3 consists of 16 residues. CDR1 SEHNR and CDR2 FQNEAQ come from the germline V gene (reference sequence). The CDR3 region is CASSSSTVGFNYGYTF. CDR3 nucleotides: TGTGCCAGCAGCTCGTCGACGGTGGGGTTTAACTATGGCTACACCTTC.

The chain has TRBV5-6 and TRBJ1-6, with 7 bases identical to TRBD1. The CDR3 spans 15 residues. Germline V CDR1 and CDR2: SGHDT, YYEEEE. Trimming took 4 bases from V and 7 from J; bases not matched to a gene: 8. This CDR3 reads CASSRQGDQNSPLHF. The CDR3 DNA reads TGTGCCAGCAGCCGACAGGGCGATCAGAATTCACCCCTCCACTTT. Drawing the rest from reference TRBV5-6 and TRBJ1-6, the complete variable domain is DAGVTQSPTHLIKTRGQQVTLRCSPKSGHDTVSWYQQALGQGPQFIFQYYEEEERQRGNFPDRFSGHQFPNYSSELNVNALLLGDSALYLCASSRQGDQNSPLHFGNGTRLTVT.

The J gene is TRBJ1-5, the V gene TRBV29-1; 7 bases agree with TRBD1. CDR1 SQVTM and CDR2 ANQGSEA come from the germline V gene. The J segment lost 2 bases and the V segment lost 6 bases, leaving 4 bases of the junction unmatched. The CDR3 runs 13 residues. CDR3 DNA: TGCAGCGTCGGAGGACAGGGCAATCAGCCCCAGCATTTT. This sequence encodes CSVGGQGNQPQHF.

The chain employs TRBV6-2 or TRBV6-3 and TRBJ1-5; tentative D call: TRBD1 (5 bases). The V and J ends lost 4 bases and 0 bases respectively, with 19 bases between them. Germline V CDR1 and CDR2: MNHEY, SVGEGT. The CDR3 covers 18 residues. The CDR3 is CASSWRGTVDYSNQPQHF. CDR3 DNA sequence: TGTGCCAGCAGTTGGCGTGGGACGGTGGACTATAGCAATCAGCCCCAGCATTTT.

The chain couples TRBV5-1 to TRBJ2-7, with a tentative D call TRBD1 (6 bases). The J call is in doubt because the DNA end fits TRBJ2-4 better. The germline V gene has CDR1 SGHRS and CDR2 YFSETQ. This CDR3 region has 14 residues. The CDR3 is CASSLVTGTDIQYF. In nucleotides, the CDR3 is TGCGCCAGCAGCTTGGTCACAGGGACGGACATTCAGTACTTC.

The J gene is TRBJ2-3, the V gene TRBV7-2; 11 nucleotides agree with TRBD1. Losses at the gene ends were 1 base for V and 6 bases for J; bases not matched to a gene: 6. CDR3 length: 16 residues. Germline V gene sequence: CDR1 SGHTA, CDR2 FQGNSA. CDR3 coding DNA: TGTGCCAGCAGCTTAGGGACAGGGGGCGCCGCCGATACGCAGTATTTT. This gives the protein CASSLGTGGAADTQYF. Full variable domain (outside the CDR3, taken from reference TRBV7-2 and TRBJ2-3): GAGVSQSPSNKVTEKGKDVELRCDPISGHTALYWYRQSLGQGLEFLIYFQGNSAPDKSGLPSDRFSAERTGGSVSTLTIQRTQQEDSAVYLCASSLGTGGAADTQYFGPGTRLTVL.

The rearrangement links TRBV5-1 to TRBJ1-1; TRBD1 is a possible D gene (6 bases). From germline, CDR1 is SGHRS and CDR2 YFSETQ. Trimming took 4 bases from V and 3 from J, leaving 13 bases between them. The CDR3 contains 14 residues. CDR3 residues: CASSTRGSDTEAFF. The CDR3 DNA is TGCGCCAGCAGCACCAGGGGTTCGGACACTGAAGCTTTCTTT.

Of note for this clonotype: This sequence may be a read error, since a much larger clone differs from it by one base. The rearrangement joins TRBV28 to TRBJ2-3, with 10 bases that match TRBD2. Germline CDR1 MDHEN, CDR2 SYDVKM. The CDR3 is 16 amino acids. CDR3 DNA: TGTGCCAGCAGTGCGGCTAGCGGGAGTAGCACAGATATGCAGTATTTT. Translated: CASSAASGSSTDMQYF.

This clonotype was counted between two and nine times. The chain is built from TRBV6-6 and TRBJ2-7; possibly TRBD1 for D (6 bases). Per the germline V gene, CDR1 is MNHNY and CDR2 is SVGAGI (reference sequence). CDR3 size: 11 residues. Trimming cost V 6 bases and J 5 bases, with 8 bases left between them. In DNA form, the CDR3 reads TGTGCCAGCAGGAACAGGGACGAGCAGTACTTC. Translation gives CASRNRDEQYF.

The V call is TRBV6-1, the J call TRBJ2-3; TRBD1 is a possible D gene (5 bases). Deletions cut 2 bases from V and 4 bases from J, with 19 bases between. CDR3 length: 17 amino acids. The germline gives CDR1 MNHNS, CDR2 SASEGT. For the CDR3, the DNA is TGTGCCAGCAGTGAAAGGGTGGAACAGGACGAGGCAGATACGCAGTATTTT. As protein: CASSERVEQDEADTQYF.

This clonotype was picked up a small number of times. The J gene is TRBJ1-4, the V gene TRBV6-6; 8 bases align to TRBD1. Trimming took 7 bases from V and 5 from J; bases not matched to a gene: 6. The CDR3 totals 14 residues. CDR1 and CDR2 (germline): MNHNY, SVGAGI (reference sequence). The CDR3 DNA reads as TGTGCCAGCACCCTGGACAGGGAAAATGAAAAACTGTTTTTT. It is translated as CASTLDRENEKLFF.

J is TRBJ2-4 and V is TRBV2; 9 positions agree with TRBD2. The CDR3 consists of 15 residues. Germline CDR1 SNHLY, CDR2 FYNNEI. Trimming took 1 base from V and 5 from J; bases not matched to a gene: 3. CDR3 DNA sequence: TGTGCCAGCAGTGAAGAAATAGCGGGGGAAAACATTCAGTACTTC. It is translated as CASSEEIAGENIQYF.

This clonotype has more than one count but fewer than ten. The chain carries TRBV12-3 or TRBV12-4 and TRBJ1-1; the D is unclear. V was pared by 7 bases and J by 1 base, with 7 bases between. CDR3 length: 12 amino acids. CDR3 coding DNA: TGTGCCAGCACCAAATCGAACACTGAAGCTTTCTTT. Translated: CASTKSNTEAFF.

The chain uses TRBV9 and TRBJ1-3; TRBD1 matches 8 bases. The CDR3 is made up of 15 amino acids. V shed 2 bases and J 7 bases; nucleotides not matched to a gene: 8. Germline CDR1 reads SGDLS; CDR2 reads YYNGEE. CDR3: CASSVAADRVNTIYF. The CDR3 DNA reads TGTGCCAGCAGCGTCGCTGCGGACAGGGTCAACACCATATATTTT.

This clonotype was observed a few times. J is TRBJ1-2 and V is TRBV27, with D possibly matching TRBD1 (5 bases). Looked up from germline, CDR1 is MNHEY and CDR2 is SMNVEV (reference sequence). With 3 bases removed from V and 0 bases from J, the gap between germline ends came to 11 bases. The CDR3 is 15 residues long. CDR3 nucleotide sequence: TGTGCCAGCAGTTTGGGACCCACAGCTAACTATGGCTACACCTTC. Protein: CASSLGPTANYGYTF.

The genes are TRBV7-6 and TRBJ1-1, with no clear D. This CDR3 has 13 amino acids. Trimming pared 5 bases from V and 8 bases from J, leaving 15 bases between. Germline V gene lookup returns CDR1 SGHVS and CDR2 FNYEAQ. CDR3 DNA: TGTGCCAGCAGCAAAGACCCCAGGACCGAAGCTTTCTTT. Translation gives CASSKDPRTEAFF.

This rearrangement joins TRBV3-1 to TRBJ2-6; D is possibly TRBD1 or TRBD2 (5 bases each). Looked up from germline, CDR1 is LGHDT and CDR2 is YNNKEL (reference sequence). This CDR3 has 16 amino acids. V was cut by 6 bases and J by 2 bases, with 14 bases left in between. Written as DNA, the CDR3 is TGTGCCAGCAGTCCGAGGCTGGGACCTGGGGCCAACGTCCTGACTTTC. Translation: CASSPRLGPGANVLTF.

This clonotype was found a few times. V is TRBV9 and J is TRBJ2-1; a possible D gene is TRBD1 (5 bases). Looked up from germline, CDR1 is SGDLS and CDR2 is YYNGEE. The CDR3 extends over 14 amino acids. V lost 4 bases, J lost 6 bases, and 14 bases lay in between. The chain's CDR3 is CASSPFTQGNEQFF. Here the CDR3 DNA reads TGTGCCAGCAGCCCATTCACGCAGGGCAATGAGCAGTTCTTC.

This clonotype showed up just a few times. This may come from a read error, since a much larger clone is one base off. The genes are TRBV10-3 and TRBJ2-1, with TRBD2 as a possible D gene (5 bases). With 4 bases removed from V and 13 bases from J, the gap between germline ends came to 20 bases. The germline V gene has CDR1 ENHRY and CDR2 SYGVKD. The CDR3 sequence is 14 residues long. CDR3 nucleotide sequence: TGTGCCATCAGTGTCGGCCCCGAGGGAGAGACCCAGTTCTTC. Protein: CAISVGPEGETQFF.

As concerns this clonotype: At one end the junction does not follow the germline gene, possibly because of a read error. The rearrangement uses TRBV7-9 and TRBJ2-3, with D possibly being TRBD1 or TRBD2 (5 bases each). Per the germline V gene, CDR1 is SEHNR and CDR2 is FQNEAQ (reference sequence). The length of the CDR3 is 14 residues. The CDR3 spells CASTTPRGPDTQYF. CDR3 nucleotide sequence: TGTGCCAGCACCACCCCCCGGGGACCAGATACACAGTATTTT.

This rearrangement joins TRBV20-1 to TRBJ1-5; 7 bases fit TRBD1. The length of the CDR3 is 15 residues. The V gene's germline CDR1 is DFQATT and CDR2 SNEGSKA (reference sequence). V lost 3 bases and J lost 0; bases outside the gene matches: 5. This chain's CDR3 is CSASRTGYSNQPQHF. The CDR3 DNA reads as TGCAGTGCTAGCCGGACAGGCTATAGCAATCAGCCCCAGCATTTT.

This clonotype was picked up many times. This rearrangement joins TRBV7-9 to TRBJ1-4, with D hard to call. The CDR3 is 13 residues long. V lost 0 bases and J lost 7, with 6 bases in between. The V gene's germline CDR1 is SEHNR and CDR2 FQNEAQ (reference sequence). The CDR3 here is CASSLAGGEKLFF. The CDR3 bases are TGTGCCAGCAGCTTAGCGGGAGGTGAAAAACTGTTTTTT.